Presented here are 14 T cell receptor beta chains from one specimen sequenced in a study of T cell responses to AZD1222 COVID-19 vaccine. The assay was immunoSEQ multiplex PCR, and TCRdb's table has in-frame clones only and misses some. Among 120,000 to 150,000 clones listed, about 92% were seen once. The sample here was peripheral blood, taken on day 0 of AZD1222 vaccination. These receptors were obtained from an adult in good health.

The V gene is TRBV6-5, the J gene TRBJ2-5; 8 bases are a match to TRBD2. CDR1 is MNHEY, CDR2 SVGAGI, per germline. The V and J ends lost 0 bases and 5 bases, in that order; junction bases with no gene match: 8. The CDR3 contains 16 residues. This CDR3 is CASSYSDLAGGETQYF. The CDR3 DNA sequence: TGTGCCAGCAGTTACTCGGACCTCGCGGGAGGTGAGACCCAGTACTTC.

This chain uses TRBV12-3 or TRBV12-4 with TRBJ1-1, with D uncertain. The CDR3 extends over 11 amino acids. Between the trimmed V and J ends, which lost 2 bases and 8 bases, there was a span of 6 bases. The CDR3 sequence: CASSLSREAFF. In nucleotides, the CDR3 is TGTGCCAGCAGTTTATCGAGAGAAGCTTTCTTT.

The CDR3 loop is CASSTRGRDYGYTF. The DNA of the CDR3 is TGTGCCAGCAGCACCCGGGGCAGGGATTATGGCTACACCTTC. The gene calls are TRBV4-2 and TRBJ1-2, with D possibly being TRBD1 (5 bases). This CDR3 has 14 residues. The germline CDR1 and CDR2 sequences are LGHNA and YNFKEQ. Between the trimmed V and J ends, which lost 5 bases and 5 bases, there was a span of 15 bases.

The rearrangement joins TRBV5-4 to TRBJ1-1; D is possibly TRBD1 (6 bases). The CDR3 is 16 residues long. Between the trimmed V and J ends, which lost 2 bases and 3 bases, there was a span of 17 bases. Germline CDR1 reads SGHNT; CDR2 reads YYREEE (reference sequence). The CDR3 DNA reads TGTGCCAGCAGCTTTCCCCCCGGACAGAGAGACACTGAAGCTTTCTTT. This gives the protein CASSFPPGQRDTEAFF.

The chain employs TRBV6-5 and TRBJ1-1; D is possibly TRBD1 (6 bases). The germline CDR1 and CDR2 sequences are MNHEY and SVGAGI. The CDR3 extends over 14 amino acids. Trimming cost V 8 bases and J 4 bases, with 17 bases left between them. CDR3 residues: CASSTNRVGTEAFF. CDR3 bases: TGTGCCAGCTCTACGAACAGGGTGGGCACTGAAGCTTTCTTT.

The chain employs TRBV19 and TRBJ1-5; D remains ambiguous. The CDR3 consists of 13 residues. Germline V gives CDR1 LNHDA, CDR2 SQIVND (reference sequence). Trimming pared 5 bases from V and 8 bases from J, leaving 13 bases between. CDR3 in DNA: TGTGCCAGTAGTTGGGCACACGGGGAGCCCCAGCATTTT. Amino acid sequence: CASSWAHGEPQHF.

CDR3 in DNA: TGTGCCAGCAGCCCCGTCCGAGTGGTAAGGACTAATAATTCACCCCTCCACTTT. It specifies CASSPVRVVRTNNSPLHF. The chain has TRBV21-1 and TRBJ1-6. TRBV21-1 corresponds to a pseudogene. The CDR3 sequence is 18 residues long.

This chain joins TRBV7-9 and TRBJ1-1, with TRBD1 matching over 9 bases. Germline lookup yields CDR1 SEHNR and CDR2 FQNEAQ (reference sequence). The CDR3 length is 15 residues. Trimming cost V 5 bases and J 1 base; bases outside gene matches: 5. The DNA for the CDR3 is TGTGCCAGCAGCCCAGGGACAGGGTGGAACACTGAAGCTTTCTTT. Translating gives CASSPGTGWNTEAFF.

J is TRBJ1-4 and V is TRBV19; weak D call: TRBD1 (5 bases). Germline V gene lookup returns CDR1 LNHDA and CDR2 SQIVND (reference sequence). V lost 8 bases and J lost 0, with 16 bases in between. CDR3 length: 16 residues. CDR3 DNA sequence: TGTGCCAGTCGGGTTAGGGGCTACTCAACTAATGAAAAACTGTTTTTT. This encodes CASRVRGYSTNEKLFF.

CDR3 in amino acids: CASSLIGVGNEQFF. The CDR3 DNA reads TGTGCCAGCAGCTTAATAGGGGTAGGGAATGAGCAGTTCTTC. The chain employs TRBV11-2 and TRBJ2-1; the D gene is possibly TRBD1 (5 bases). V was pared by 2 bases and J by 7 bases, with 12 bases between. Germline V gene sequence: CDR1 SGHAT, CDR2 FQNNGV. This CDR3 spans 14 amino acids.

The rearrangement joins TRBV6-1 to TRBJ2-7; D is undetermined. The V end was cut by 3 bases, the J end by 3 bases, with 6 bases between. From germline, CDR1 is MNHNS and CDR2 SASEGT. The CDR3 is 12 residues long. CDR3 DNA sequence: TGTGCCAGCAGTGAGAAGTTCTACGAGCAGTACTTC. It translates to CASSEKFYEQYF.

The V gene is TRBV6-4, the J gene TRBJ1-2, with unresolved D. Between the trimmed V and J ends, which lost 3 bases and 4 bases, there was a span of 15 bases. The CDR3 contains 15 residues. Germline values: CDR1 MRHNA, CDR2 SNTAGT. In DNA form, the CDR3 reads TGTGCCAGCAGTGAGGAGGATTCGGGCCTCTATGGCTACACCTTC. Translation: CASSEEDSGLYGYTF.

This chain joins TRBV30 and TRBJ2-3; D perhaps matches TRBD2 (7 bases). V gave up 2 bases and J gave up 0 bases, with 12 bases separating them. The CDR3 has 15 residues. The germline CDR1 and CDR2 sequences are GTSNPN and SVGIG (reference sequence). In DNA form, the CDR3 reads TGTGCCTGGAGTACAAGGGGGGGTAGCACAGATACGCAGTATTTT. It encodes CAWSTRGGSTDTQYF.

This rearrangement joins TRBV6-6 to TRBJ1-5; D is unclear. Germline CDR1 reads MNHNY; CDR2 reads SVGAGI (reference sequence). The CDR3 length is 14 residues. V was pared by 6 bases and J by 1 base, with 10 bases between. The DNA for the CDR3 is TGTGCCAGCAGGGCAGGATCGAGCAATCAGCCCCAGCATTTT. This gives the protein CASRAGSSNQPQHF.